This TCR beta chain appears in the sequencing data of a study of human T cells and chemical hapten exposure. At the level of the study: For sensitization, 2% DPC was applied to a 2 cm by 2 cm patch of upper inner arm skin. General study points: Among expanded TCRs, significantly more large CDR3 similarity clusters formed than among controls.

Between the trimmed V and J ends, which lost 4 bases and 1 base, there was a span of 17 bases. Germline CDR1 reads LGHNA; CDR2 reads YNFKEQ. This CDR3 contains 16 residues. Time point denoted: pre-sensitization, week 0. The treatment denotes: therapeutic diphenylcyclopropenone sensitization with weekly scalp DPC. Blood sampling occurred before each patch-test application. The study extracted total RNA from unfractionated whole blood. TCRdb re-called the RACE reads with MiXCR, one entry per CDR3 protein. The repertoire holds roughly 38,000 distinct CDR3 sequences, around 12% seen once, with under 7% in the top ten. This clonotype occurred many times. Its antigen is currently unknown.

This TCR derives from a woman in her 30s with alopecia areata. Some clones in this sample may be carry-over from other donors' samples. The gene calls are TRBV4-2 and TRBJ2-7, with a possible D match to TRBD1 (6 bases). The material was whole blood, obtained in connection with sensitization to the hapten diphenylcyclopropenone (DPC). The CDR3 spells CASSLEVTGLSYEQYF. CDR3 coding DNA: TGTGCCAGCAGCCTAGAGGTGACAGGTCTTTCCTACGAGCAGTACTTC.